This T cell receptor (beta chain) is from a study of identifying expanded T cells in peripheral blood. Profiled with immunoSEQ multiplex PCR; TCRdb holds only in-frame clones, not every one. The table has just under 65,000 clones, around 87% seen once; the top ten hold roughly 5%. V was shortened by 0 bases and J by 3 bases, with 8 bases between the two germline ends. This CDR3 contains 14 residues. Per germline, CDR1 ENHRY and CDR2 SYGVKD. Sequencing was carried out using blood. This sequence originates from a person between 18 and 75 years old in good health. The chain links TRBV10-3 to TRBJ2-5; no clear D. CDR3 bases: TGTGCCATCAGTGAGTCGGAAGGTAAAGAGACCCAGTACTTC. Protein sequence: CAISESEGKETQYF.